These T cell receptor beta chains were read from a single sample in a study of cytomegalovirus exposure and HLA in healthy donors. Sequenced by immunoSEQ multiplex PCR; TCRdb stores in-frame clones only, minus some. The sample consists of roughly 150,000 clones, 55% to 70% of them appearing once. Sequencing input: PBMCs. These receptors came from a woman aged 25 to 39 in good health and CMV-seropositive. Both conserved end residues are part of each CDR3. The order of the fields is J gene, D gene, clone size, CDR3 length, V gene, CDR3 protein, CDR3 DNA. D genes are given only for firm matches. Where a row states a size, it is once, few, many or the class of an expanded clone; other rows omit it.

J gene: TRBJ1-3; D gene: NA; clone size: NA; CDR3 length: 16; V gene: TRBV18; CDR3 protein: CASSFPRKAAGNTIYF; CDR3 DNA: TGTGCCAGCTCCTTTCCACGGAAGGCGGCTGGAAACACCATATATTTT
J gene: TRBJ1-1; D gene: TRBD1; clone size: NA; CDR3 length: 15; V gene: TRBV27; CDR3 protein: CASSWAGGGGTEAFF; CDR3 DNA: TGTGCCAGCAGTTGGGCAGGGGGCGGTGGCACTGAAGCTTTCTTT
J gene: TRBJ2-2; D gene: NA; clone size: NA; CDR3 length: 18; V gene: TRBV29-1; CDR3 protein: CSVYRPETHKRGTGELFF; CDR3 DNA: TGCAGCGTTTACCGGCCCGAGACACATAAACGGGGGACCGGGGAGCTGTTTTTT
J gene: TRBJ2-5; D gene: TRBD1; clone size: few; CDR3 length: 13; V gene: TRBV18; CDR3 protein: CASTQGAGETQYF; CDR3 DNA: TGTGCCAGCACGCAGGGGGCTGGAGAGACCCAGTACTTC
J gene: TRBJ1-1; D gene: NA; clone size: NA; CDR3 length: 13; V gene: TRBV28; CDR3 protein: CASSGVRVTEAFF; CDR3 DNA: TGTGCCAGCAGCGGAGTGAGGGTCACTGAAGCTTTCTTT
J gene: TRBJ2-7; D gene: NA; clone size: NA; CDR3 length: 12; V gene: TRBV18; CDR3 protein: CASSPVGNEQYF; CDR3 DNA: TGTGCCAGCTCACCGGTCGGTAACGAGCAGTACTTC
J gene: TRBJ2-7; D gene: NA; clone size: NA; CDR3 length: 14; V gene: TRBV7-2; CDR3 protein: CASSLAPNTYEQYF; CDR3 DNA: TGTGCCAGCAGCTTAGCGCCGAACACCTACGAGCAGTACTTC
J gene: TRBJ1-2; D gene: NA; clone size: NA; CDR3 length: 11; V gene: TRBV5-1; CDR3 protein: CASSLDFGYTF; CDR3 DNA: TGCGCCAGCAGTCTCGACTTTGGCTACACCTTC
J gene: TRBJ1-1; D gene: TRBD1; clone size: NA; CDR3 length: 15; V gene: TRBV6-4; CDR3 protein: CASSDSNRGGTEAFF; CDR3 DNA: TGTGCCAGCAGTGACTCGAACAGGGGTGGTACTGAAGCTTTCTTT
J gene: TRBJ2-3; D gene: NA; clone size: NA; CDR3 length: 13; V gene: TRBV25-1; CDR3 protein: CASSQGGADTQYF; CDR3 DNA: TGTGCCAGCAGTCAGGGTGGGGCAGATACGCAGTATTTT
J gene: TRBJ2-7; D gene: NA; clone size: NA; CDR3 length: 10; V gene: TRBV6-1; CDR3 protein: CASLSYEQYF; CDR3 DNA: TGTGCCAGCCTGTCCTACGAGCAGTACTTC
J gene: TRBJ2-7; D gene: NA; clone size: NA; CDR3 length: 15; V gene: TRBV9; CDR3 protein: CASSVGSEYDYEQYF; CDR3 DNA: TGTGCCAGCAGCGTAGGGAGTGAGTACGACTACGAGCAGTACTTC
J gene: TRBJ1-4; D gene: TRBD1; clone size: few; CDR3 length: 14; V gene: TRBV18; CDR3 protein: CASSPTGGREKLFF; CDR3 DNA: TGTGCCAGCTCACCGACAGGGGGCCGTGAAAAACTGTTTTTT
J gene: TRBJ2-6; D gene: NA; clone size: NA; CDR3 length: 18; V gene: TRBV6-1; CDR3 protein: CASSELVGVMAGANVLTF; CDR3 DNA: TGTGCCAGCAGTGAATTGGTAGGGGTGATGGCTGGGGCCAACGTCCTGACTTTC
J gene: TRBJ2-1; D gene: TRBD2; clone size: NA; CDR3 length: 14; V gene: TRBV6-4; CDR3 protein: CASSDSGGYNEQFF; CDR3 DNA: TGTGCCAGCAGTGACTCGGGGGGGTACAATGAGCAGTTCTTC
J gene: TRBJ1-2; D gene: TRBD1; clone size: NA; CDR3 length: 15; V gene: TRBV19; CDR3 protein: CASSTPGGWDYGYTF; CDR3 DNA: TGTGCCAGTAGTACCCCAGGGGGCTGGGACTATGGCTACACCTTC
J gene: TRBJ2-5; D gene: NA; clone size: NA; CDR3 length: 12; V gene: TRBV5-4; CDR3 protein: CASSLPSETQYF; CDR3 DNA: TGTGCCAGCAGCTTGCCCTCAGAGACCCAGTACTTC
J gene: TRBJ2-3; D gene: NA; clone size: NA; CDR3 length: 11; V gene: TRBV2; CDR3 protein: CATQLDSTQYF; CDR3 DNA: TGTGCCACTCAGCTCGACAGTACGCAGTATTTT
J gene: TRBJ1-5; D gene: NA; clone size: NA; CDR3 length: 15; V gene: TRBV6-1; CDR3 protein: CASTPALYSNQPQHF; CDR3 DNA: TGTGCCAGCACCCCCGCGTTGTATAGCAATCAGCCCCAGCATTTT
J gene: TRBJ1-6; D gene: NA; clone size: once; CDR3 length: 16; V gene: TRBV2; CDR3 protein: CASSESGYTVNSPLHF; CDR3 DNA: TGTGCCAGCAGTGAATCCGGGTATACTGTTAATTCACCCCTCCACTTT
J gene: TRBJ2-7; D gene: NA; clone size: few; CDR3 length: 16; V gene: TRBV4-1; CDR3 protein: CASSQDRQAPSYEQYF; CDR3 DNA: TGCGCCAGCAGCCAAGATCGGCAGGCCCCCTCCTACGAGCAGTACTTC
J gene: TRBJ2-7; D gene: TRBD2; clone size: NA; CDR3 length: 14; V gene: TRBV18; CDR3 protein: CASSPLAGSYEQYF; CDR3 DNA: TGTGCCAGCTCACCATTAGCGGGATCCTACGAGCAGTACTTC
J gene: TRBJ2-2; D gene: NA; clone size: NA; CDR3 length: 14; V gene: TRBV10-1; CDR3 protein: CASSETGSTGELFF; CDR3 DNA: TGCGCCAGCAGTGAGACAGGGAGCACCGGGGAGCTGTTTTTT
J gene: TRBJ2-7; D gene: NA; clone size: NA; CDR3 length: 13; V gene: TRBV5-4; CDR3 protein: CASTLGRGSEQYF; CDR3 DNA: TGTGCCAGCACCCTAGGGAGAGGTAGCGAGCAGTACTTC
J gene: TRBJ2-7; D gene: NA; clone size: NA; CDR3 length: 15; V gene: TRBV7-6; CDR3 protein: CASSSGLGASYEQYF; CDR3 DNA: TGTGCCAGCAGCTCTGGGTTGGGGGCCTCTTACGAGCAGTACTTC
J gene: TRBJ2-7; D gene: NA; clone size: NA; CDR3 length: 15; V gene: TRBV10-3; CDR3 protein: CAISGREALSYEQYF; CDR3 DNA: TGTGCCATCAGTGGGAGGGAGGCCCTCTCCTACGAGCAGTACTTC
J gene: TRBJ1-4; D gene: TRBD1; clone size: NA; CDR3 length: 16; V gene: TRBV5-1; CDR3 protein: CASSANPGQGNEKLFF; CDR3 DNA: TGCGCCAGCAGTGCCAACCCGGGACAGGGGAATGAAAAACTGTTTTTT
J gene: TRBJ2-3; D gene: NA; clone size: NA; CDR3 length: 13; V gene: TRBV30; CDR3 protein: CACTGFTTDTQYF; CDR3 DNA: TGTGCCTGTACAGGGTTTACCACAGATACGCAGTATTTT
J gene: TRBJ2-2; D gene: NA; clone size: NA; CDR3 length: 14; V gene: TRBV28; CDR3 protein: CASSSGQYAGELFF; CDR3 DNA: TGTGCCAGCAGTTCAGGGCAATACGCCGGGGAGCTGTTTTTT
J gene: TRBJ2-5; D gene: NA; clone size: few; CDR3 length: 13; V gene: TRBV5-1; CDR3 protein: CASSYYEGETQYF; CDR3 DNA: TGCGCCAGCAGCTACTATGAGGGAGAGACCCAGTACTTC
J gene: TRBJ2-7; D gene: NA; clone size: NA; CDR3 length: 14; V gene: TRBV7-2; CDR3 protein: CASSSTVSSYEQYF; CDR3 DNA: TGTGCCAGCAGCTCGACAGTTAGCTCCTACGAGCAGTACTTC
J gene: TRBJ2-2; D gene: NA; clone size: once; CDR3 length: 14; V gene: TRBV7-2; CDR3 protein: CASSGRTDTGELFF; CDR3 DNA: TGTGCCAGCAGCGGGCGGACAGACACCGGGGAGCTGTTTTTT
J gene: TRBJ2-7; D gene: NA; clone size: NA; CDR3 length: 15; V gene: TRBV5-4; CDR3 protein: CASSLVEPWKREQYF; CDR3 DNA: TGTGCCAGCAGCTTGGTGGAGCCATGGAAGCGCGAGCAGTACTTC
J gene: TRBJ2-5; D gene: TRBD1; clone size: NA; CDR3 length: 14; V gene: TRBV7-8; CDR3 protein: CASSLGQFQETQYF; CDR3 DNA: TGTGCCAGCAGCTTGGGACAGTTCCAAGAGACCCAGTACTTC
J gene: TRBJ2-2; D gene: NA; clone size: NA; CDR3 length: 15; V gene: TRBV4-1; CDR3 protein: CASSQGYVVGGELFF; CDR3 DNA: TGCGCCAGCAGCCAAGGCTACGTAGTTGGCGGGGAGCTGTTTTTT
J gene: TRBJ2-2; D gene: NA; clone size: NA; CDR3 length: 16; V gene: TRBV9; CDR3 protein: CASSVSTGMNTGELFF; CDR3 DNA: TGTGCCAGCAGCGTATCTACAGGGATGAACACCGGGGAGCTGTTTTTT
J gene: TRBJ2-2; D gene: NA; clone size: NA; CDR3 length: 17; V gene: TRBV9; CDR3 protein: CASSAPRRFANTGELFF; CDR3 DNA: TGTGCCAGCAGCGCCCCTCGGAGGTTCGCGAACACCGGGGAGCTGTTTTTT